Included here is one T cell receptor (beta chain) sequence, with context. TCRdb's copy holds only in-frame clones and misses some; the assay was immunoSEQ multiplex PCR. This table has about 75,000 clones, around 97% appearing once. This record belongs to a study of technical replicates of blood from several donors. This clonotype originated in a human donor in good health. Source material: T cells isolated from PBMCs.

The CDR3 region is CASIQSTGTNQPQHF. The CDR3 region has the DNA TGTGCCAGCATCCAGAGTACAGGTACAAATCAGCCCCAGCATTTT. The chain is built from TRBV6-1 and TRBJ1-5; D may be TRBD1 (5 bases). The V end was cut by 7 bases, the J end by 4 bases, with 17 bases between. CDR3 length: 15 amino acids. Germline V CDR1 and CDR2: MNHNS, SASEGT.